The entry below gives a single TCR beta chain sequence along with its context. The antigen is unknown. The data were obtained in a study of cytomegalovirus exposure and HLA in healthy donors. The PCR ran on 60 Vbeta and 13 Jbeta primers. This table comes from immunoSEQ multiplex PCR, and its TCRdb copy is limited to in-frame clones, with some not included. The sample lists roughly 83,000 clones, over 60% occurring once. CDR1 is MNHEY, CDR2 SMNVEV, per germline (reference sequence). The V gene end was trimmed by 7 bases and the J gene end by 3 bases; junction bases not matched to a gene: 8. The CDR3 has 16 amino acids. Study results and caveats: The authors enumerated over 150 TCR beta chains as linked to cytomegalovirus. A later analysis linked some 17,000 TCR beta sequences to HLA alleles at 0.05 false discovery rate. A later analysis appeared to link common viral pathogens to several of the most significant clusters. With later analysis, a missense DCLRE1C variant became linked to TCR beta V- and J-gene trimming.

This TCR came from a man aged 55 to 70 in good health and CMV-seronegative. Sequencing input: PBMCs. The chain recombines TRBV27 with TRBJ2-1; 11 bases are shared with TRBD2. The CDR3 loop is CASNPLGTSGYNEQFF. CDR3 DNA: TGTGCCAGCAACCCCCTCGGGACTAGCGGCTACAATGAGCAGTTCTTC.